A selection of T cell receptor beta chains follows, all from one sample in a study of T cell responses to AZD1222 COVID-19 vaccine. The protocol was immunoSEQ multiplex PCR, while the TCRdb copy is restricted to in-frame clones and leaves out a portion. The repertoire holds 150,000 to 170,000 clones, with around 85% as singletons. This specimen was peripheral blood, taken on day 0 of MenACWY control vaccination. The receptors originated from an adult in good health. Each CDR3 is given with its conserved first and last residue. Fields, in order: CDR3 length, clone size, D gene, J gene, V gene, CDR3 protein, CDR3 DNA. The D gene is left open where the match is weak. Where a row states a size, it is once, few, many or the class of an expanded clone; other rows omit it.

>11|NA|NA|TRBJ1-1|TRBV27
CASSWGTEAFF
TGTGCCAGCAGTTGGGGCACTGAAGCTTTCTTT
>17|NA|NA|TRBJ2-3|TRBV5-1
CASSLYWRAPRTDTQYF
TGCGCCAGCAGCTTGTATTGGAGAGCACCCCGCACAGATACGCAGTATTTT
>13|once|TRBD1|TRBJ1-2|TRBV29-1
CSVEQWDRDGYTF
TGCAGCGTTGAACAGTGGGACAGAGATGGCTACACCTTC
>12|NA|TRBD1|TRBJ1-2|TRBV12-3/TRBV12-4
CASSGTGYGYTF
TGTGCCAGCAGTGGGACAGGGTATGGCTACACCTTC
>13|NA|NA|TRBJ1-4|TRBV7-9
CASSRATNEKLFF
TGTGCCAGCAGCAGGGCCACTAATGAAAAACTGTTTTTT
>15|NA|NA|TRBJ1-5|TRBV6-6
CASSYMQDRNQPQHF
TGTGCCAGCAGTTACATGCAGGACAGAAATCAGCCCCAGCATTTT
>14|NA|TRBD1|TRBJ1-6|TRBV19
CASSPDRGHSPLHF
TGTGCCAGTAGCCCTGACAGGGGGCATTCACCCCTCCACTTT
>12|once|NA|TRBJ1-3|TRBV4-1
CASSQVGNTIYF
TGCGCCAGCAGCCAAGTCGGAAACACCATATATTTT
>15|NA|TRBD1|TRBJ1-6|TRBV2
CASSAKTGFNSPLHF
TGTGCCAGCAGTGCCAAGACAGGGTTTAATTCACCCCTCCACTTT
>14|NA|TRBD1|TRBJ2-2|TRBV6-6
CASSSTRGQGELFF
TGTGCCAGCAGTTCCACTCGTGGACAGGGTGAGCTGTTTTTT
>13|medium-sized|TRBD1|TRBJ1-2|TRBV19
CASSILDRYGYTF
TGTGCCAGTAGTATACTGGACAGGTATGGCTACACCTTC
>12|NA|NA|TRBJ2-3|TRBV10-3
CAISPPSDTQYF
TGTGCCATCAGTCCCCCGTCAGATACGCAGTATTTT
>14|NA|NA|TRBJ1-1|TRBV7-2
CASSSRTENTEAFF
TGTGCCAGCAGCTCGCGGACGGAGAACACTGAAGCTTTCTTT
>18|many|TRBD1|TRBJ2-7|TRBV5-4
CASSPIAPGQGSSYEQYF
TGTGCCAGCAGCCCCATCGCCCCGGGACAGGGGAGTTCCTACGAGCAGTACTTC
>12|NA|NA|TRBJ2-5|TRBV7-9
CASHRAGETQYF
TGTGCCAGCCACAGGGCTGGAGAGACCCAGTACTTC
>17|once|NA|TRBJ1-3|TRBV19
CASSSHLDVLSGNTIYF
TGTGCCAGTAGTTCCCACTTGGACGTACTCTCTGGAAACACCATATATTTT
>16|NA|NA|TRBJ2-2|TRBV5-1
CASSFRVREGTGELFF
TGCGCCAGCAGCTTCCGGGTCCGAGAAGGCACCGGGGAGCTGTTTTTT
>16|few|NA|TRBJ1-6|TRBV27
CASSVSTQGNNSPLHF
TGTGCCAGCAGTGTATCCACCCAGGGAAATAATTCACCCCTCCACTTT
>17|NA|NA|TRBJ2-7|TRBV21-1
CASSAKAQGAVSYEQYF
TGTGCCAGCAGCGCCAAAGCACAGGGGGCCGTCTCCTACGAGCAGTACTTC
>14|NA|TRBD1|TRBJ1-1|TRBV6-2/TRBV6-3
CASSYSRQGGEAFF
TGTGCCAGCAGTTACTCGAGACAGGGAGGTGAAGCTTTCTTT
>14|NA|NA|TRBJ2-1|TRBV9
CASSGTFRYNEQFF
TGTGCCAGCAGCGGGACTTTTAGATACAATGAGCAGTTCTTC
>15|NA|TRBD1|TRBJ1-2|TRBV3-1/TRBV3-2
CASSQGQGKNYGYTF
TGTGCCAGCAGTCAGGGACAGGGAAAAAACTATGGCTACACCTTC
>15|once|TRBD1|TRBJ1-5|TRBV29-1
CSVATGGNSNQPQHF
TGCAGCGTCGCCACAGGGGGAAATAGCAATCAGCCCCAGCATTTT
>13|NA|TRBD1|TRBJ1-1|TRBV2
CASSGQGNTEAFF
TGTGCCAGCAGTGGACAGGGGAACACTGAAGCTTTCTTT
>16|few|NA|TRBJ1-5|TRBV7-9
CASSGVGRSANQPQHF
TGTGCCAGCAGCGGAGTAGGGAGGTCGGCCAATCAGCCCCAGCATTTT
>12|NA|NA|TRBJ1-2|TRBV21-1
CATTGPAYGYTF
TGTGCCACGACAGGGCCCGCCTATGGCTACACCTTC